This T cell receptor beta chain emerged from a study of vaccination and CD4 T cells after COVID-19. This CDR3 is 16 amino acids long. V gave up 5 bases and J gave up 3 bases; unmatched junction bases: 7. The treatment is: roughly ten-day PBMC culture with coronavirus spike peptide pools or control peptides (ViraFEST assay). Turning to this clonotype: Its antigen remains unknown.

Oncomine TCR Beta short-read sequencing was applied to DNA from cultured CD4+ T cells. TCRdb called the PCR reads again in MiXCR, with one record for every CDR3 protein. Of some 15,000 distinct CDR3 sequences in the sample, roughly 36% were seen once. V usage is TRBV12-3 or TRBV12-4 and J usage is TRBJ1-5, with 10 bases aligning to TRBD1. The clonotype was recovered from a human donor with COVID-19. The sequenced sample was cultured CD4+ T cells from blood. The CDR3 bases are TGTGCCAGCAGTACTTCCGGGACAGGGGTCAATCAGCCCCAGCATTTT. Protein sequence: CASSTSGTGVNQPQHF.